This T cell receptor (beta chain) derives from a study of cytomegalovirus exposure and HLA in healthy donors. Study observations and caveats: One cluster of highly shared sequence variants probably arose as a sequencing artifact. In terms of immune exposure information, only CMV serostatus was available. Presence/absence analyses rested on an assumption that sequencing depth was roughly uniform across donors. Generally TCR sequences proved uncommon, though certain public TCRs appeared in numerous donors.

Primers: 60 Vbeta forward and 13 Jbeta reverse. Profiled with immunoSEQ multiplex PCR; TCRdb holds only in-frame clones, not every one. The sample contains about 130,000 clones, approximately 8.7% of which appear only once. Points on this clone: Antigen specificity is unknown.

The CDR3 totals 13 residues. Trimming cost V 7 bases and J 6 bases; bases outside gene matches: 9. Germline V CDR1 and CDR2: SQVTM, ANQGSEA. This rearrangement joins TRBV29-1 to TRBJ2-1, with 7 bases identical to TRBD1. The TCR was taken from a man aged 35 to 55 in good health and CMV-seronegative. Material: PBMCs. The CDR3 spells CSGEQGYSNEQFF. CDR3 sequence (DNA): TGCAGCGGGGAACAGGGGTATAGCAATGAGCAGTTCTTC.